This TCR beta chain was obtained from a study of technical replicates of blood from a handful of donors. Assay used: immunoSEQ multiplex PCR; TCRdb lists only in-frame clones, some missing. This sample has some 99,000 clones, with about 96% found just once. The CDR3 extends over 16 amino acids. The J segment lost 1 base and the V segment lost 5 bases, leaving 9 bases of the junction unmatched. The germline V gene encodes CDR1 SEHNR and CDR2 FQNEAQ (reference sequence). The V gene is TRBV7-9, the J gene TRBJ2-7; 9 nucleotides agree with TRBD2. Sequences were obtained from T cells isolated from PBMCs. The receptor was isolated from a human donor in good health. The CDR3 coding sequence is TGTGCCAGCAGCGGATCACATAGCGGGGGATCCTACGAGCAGTACTTC. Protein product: CASSGSHSGGSYEQYF.